Listed below are T cell receptor beta chains from one sample, sequenced in a study of tissue T cells after allogeneic stem cell transplantation. The protocol was immunoSEQ multiplex PCR, while the TCRdb copy is restricted to in-frame clones and leaves out a portion. The table lists 1,400 or so clones, around four fifths of them singletons. The source material was blood, sampled at autopsy. Receptors originate from a male patient of 60 years or more with steroid-refractory graft-versus-host disease after an allogeneic stem cell transplant. Some T cells may be provided by the graft donor. Both conserved end residues are part of each CDR3.

J: TRBJ1-2; V: TRBV2; CDR3: CASLGGIDYGYTF
J: TRBJ2-1; V: TRBV11-3; CDR3: CASSLGRANEQFF
J: TRBJ1-6; V: TRBV28; CDR3: CASSQKGQFNSPLHF
J: TRBJ2-2; V: TRBV27; CDR3: CASSLPGKETATGELFF
J: TRBJ2-3; V: TRBV6-6; CDR3: CASSYRIGTDTQYF
J: TRBJ2-7; V: TRBV7-9; CDR3: CASNSGQAYEQYF
J: TRBJ2-1; V: TRBV6-4; CDR3: CASSDTSGFYHEQFF
J: TRBJ2-4; V: TRBV6-1; CDR3: CASSGPGTGGPLAKNIQYF
J: TRBJ1-5; V: TRBV6-2/TRBV6-3; CDR3: CASSSGRTGPSNQPQHF
J: TRBJ1-4; V: TRBV28; CDR3: CASSPSGSNEKLFF
J: TRBJ1-5; V: TRBV6-6; CDR3: CASRTYREGVDQPQHF
J: TRBJ2-1; V: TRBV7-3; CDR3: CASSLTGGPYNEQFF
J: TRBJ1-2; V: TRBV28; CDR3: CASSLRAVSFTFYGYTF
J: TRBJ1-2; V: TRBV6-2/TRBV6-3; CDR3: CASSYFIGRGDYGYTF
J: TRBJ2-1; V: TRBV28; CDR3: CASSAWTSVAYNEQFF
J: TRBJ2-1; V: TRBV19; CDR3: CASSSGVESYNEQFF
J: TRBJ1-3; V: TRBV7-2; CDR3: CASSLNSGNTIYF
J: TRBJ2-1; V: TRBV5-1; CDR3: CASRLSRGEYNEQFF
J: TRBJ2-7; V: TRBV5-8; CDR3: CASSPRTGIPGEQYF
J: TRBJ1-1; V: TRBV5-5; CDR3: CASSKTGTEAFF
J: TRBJ2-3; V: TRBV2; CDR3: CASRTEADTQYF
J: TRBJ2-7; V: TRBV7-6; CDR3: CASTTLAGGSSYEQYF
J: TRBJ2-2; V: TRBV15; CDR3: CATSRDLAGLSGELFF
J: TRBJ2-3; V: TRBV29-1; CDR3: CSVVTSGGTDTQYF
J: TRBJ2-3; V: TRBV10-3; CDR3: CAIRGDFYTDTQYF
J: TRBJ1-5; V: TRBV14; CDR3: CASSQDWGPQHF
J: TRBJ1-1; V: TRBV7-9; CDR3: CASSIPTGLTEAFF
J: TRBJ1-1; V: TRBV2; CDR3: CASRLTVNTEAFF
J: TRBJ2-1; V: TRBV29-1; CDR3: CSAIPGGNIYNEQFF
J: TRBJ2-1; V: TRBV4-2; CDR3: CASSQNLAGGRGEQFF
J: TRBJ1-4; V: TRBV30; CDR3: CAWSGDRGYEKLFF
J: TRBJ2-4; V: TRBV4-2; CDR3: CASSQDLIGEAPKNIQYF
J: TRBJ2-3; V: TRBV7-2; CDR3: CASSVGTATDTQYF
J: TRBJ1-5; V: TRBV6-5; CDR3: CASSPPNQPQHF
J: TRBJ2-7; V: TRBV19; CDR3: CASSILLSYEQYF
J: TRBJ2-3; V: TRBV4-2; CDR3: CASSQEDSRDSYF
J: TRBJ2-5; V: TRBV9; CDR3: CASSVAGGPQETQYF
J: TRBJ2-7; V: TRBV28; CDR3: CASSLWGYEQYF
J: TRBJ2-7; V: TRBV2; CDR3: CASKPISSYEQYF
J: TRBJ1-2; V: TRBV29-1; CDR3: CSVEDRTGGYTF
J: TRBJ2-7; V: TRBV7-9; CDR3: CASSLANRQEQYF
J: TRBJ1-4; V: TRBV7-2; CDR3: CASSLGAGTGNEKLFF
J: TRBJ2-4; V: TRBV6-6; CDR3: CASSYSALFQYF
J: TRBJ1-1; V: TRBV7-9; CDR3: CAGEVRGLNTEAFF
J: TRBJ1-1; V: TRBV10-2; CDR3: CASSGSWGLNTEAFF
J: TRBJ2-7; V: TRBV11-2; CDR3: CASSLVGYEQYF
J: TRBJ1-1; V: TRBV6-1; CDR3: CASSVGEGYTNTEAFF
J: TRBJ1-4; V: TRBV9; CDR3: CASSVASGATNEKLFF
J: TRBJ1-2; V: TRBV7-2; CDR3: CASSLEATMVYGYTF
J: TRBJ2-7; V: TRBV5-5; CDR3: CASSPGIGGGTYEQYF
J: TRBJ1-2; V: TRBV5-5; CDR3: CASSITGTDPYGYTF
J: TRBJ2-3; V: TRBV11-2; CDR3: CASSFASGGRDTQYF
J: TRBJ1-1; V: TRBV12-3/TRBV12-4; CDR3: CASSYSMNTEAFF
J: TRBJ2-5; V: TRBV10-1; CDR3: CASSERLAGVETQYF
J: TRBJ2-1; V: TRBV29-1; CDR3: CSDSGQFF
J: TRBJ2-5; V: TRBV6-4; CDR3: CASSVTGGLGETQYF
J: TRBJ1-1; V: TRBV6-2/TRBV6-3; CDR3: CASSYAGEAFF
J: TRBJ2-4; V: TRBV6-6; CDR3: CASTGGGLAKNIQYF
J: TRBJ2-2; V: TRBV5-1; CDR3: CASSEGTWGTGELFF
J: TRBJ2-4; V: TRBV10-3; CDR3: CAISASGGRLAKNIQYF